This paragraph covers one T cell receptor (beta chain) sequence. The CDR3 covers 13 residues. V lost 6 bases and J 7 bases, leaving 12 bases between the germline ends. Germline V gene data show CDR1 as KGHDR and CDR2 as SFDVKD. In the original workflow: Cell counts per sample came from amplifying reference gene primers. TCRdb's copy holds only in-frame clones and misses some; the assay was immunoSEQ multiplex PCR. V, J and clone size were drawn from that table, and D and trimming were deduced from the DNA. The table includes 60,000 to 85,000 clones, 65% to 90% detected once. This sample was taken from a study of blood T cell repertoires in COVID-19.

The genes are TRBV24-1 and TRBJ1-5, with D unclear. The sequencing input was peripheral blood. This TCR was sampled from a man of 80 years or more with acute or convalescent COVID-19. The CDR3, as DNA: TGTGCCACCAGTCCGGGTCCGGAACAGCCCCAGCATTTT. Translation: CATSPGPEQPQHF.